Each of the 21 T cell receptor beta chains below was sequenced from the same sample in a study of tumor-infiltrating lymphocytes in oesophageal squamous cell carcinoma. MiXCR was run by TCRdb on the PCR reads, yielding one entry per CDR3 protein. The sample lists roughly 20,000 distinct CDR3 sequences, 35% to 45% seen once, with roughly a fifth in the top ten. Material for sequencing was esophageal tumor tissue. Receptor source: a male donor with esophageal squamous cell carcinoma.

The V call is TRBV7-6, the J call TRBJ2-1; the D call may be TRBD1 or TRBD2 (5 bases each). With the DNA end fitting TRBJ2-7 better, the J assignment may be wrong. This CDR3 comprises 14 residues. Germline assignment: CDR1 SGHVS and CDR2 FNYEAQ. The CDR3 spells CASSRRDRAGEQYF. In DNA, the CDR3 is TGTGCCAGCAGCAGACGGGACCGGGCTGGCGAGCAGTACTTC.

This clonotype was recorded once. The germline gene is not matched at one end of the junction; a read error may be the cause. The chain uses TRBV7-6 and TRBJ2-7, with TRBD1 identical over 8 bases. CDR1 and CDR2 from the germline V gene are SGHVS and FNYEAQ. The CDR3 is 14 residues long. In DNA, the CDR3 is TGTGCTAGCAGTCGGGACAGGAGCTCCTACGAGCAGTACTTC. Translating it yields CASSRDRSSYEQYF.

This chain joins TRBV7-3 and TRBJ2-5; D remains ambiguous. Trimming cost V 3 bases and J 2 bases, with 7 bases left between them. The length of the CDR3 is 13 residues. The germline gives CDR1 SGHTA, CDR2 FQGTGA. The CDR3 loop reads CASSLYRQETQYF. The CDR3 coding sequence is TGTGCCAGCAGCTTGTACAGACAAGAGACCCAGTACTTC.

By proportion, this clonotype is medium-sized. CDR3 amino acids: CASSFSGVGTEAFF. The CDR3, as DNA: TGTGCCAGCAGCTTCTCAGGGGTGGGCACTGAAGCTTTCTTT. The chain has TRBV7-6 and TRBJ1-1; D is perhaps TRBD1 (6 bases). V dropped 3 bases and J dropped 4 bases, with 12 bases sitting between them. This CDR3 is built from 14 residues. The V gene's germline CDR1 is SGHVS and CDR2 FNYEAQ.

Note on this clonotype: Given the absence of the conserved phenylalanine or tryptophan at the CDR3 end, a read error is likely. It is unclear where the CDR3 begins or ends on the DNA, so no DNA is shown, and the CDR3 is as TCRdb lists it. The genes are TRBV7-2 and TRBJ2-5; TRBD2, the table's D call, was not compared with the DNA. The CDR3 is 18 amino acids in total, end residues counted. Germline V gene sequence: CDR1 SGHTA, CDR2 FQGNSA. The CDR3 reads CASSPRAGLRNTEAFFGN.

This clonotype was detected a few times. This sequence joins TRBV7-3 and TRBJ2-5; D may be TRBD1 (5 bases). V lost 2 bases to trimming and J lost 12 bases, with 16 bases between them. This CDR3 has 13 amino acids. Germline lookup yields CDR1 SGHTA and CDR2 FQGTGA. This CDR3 is CASSLQTATPEYF. In nucleotides, the CDR3 is TGTGCCAGCAGCTTACAGACAGCCACTCCCGAGTACTTC.

There are many counts of this clonotype. The chain uses TRBV4-2 and TRBJ1-5, with D uncertain. Trimming took 0 bases from V and 6 from J, leaving 9 bases between them. Per the germline V gene, CDR1 is LGHNA and CDR2 is YNFKEQ. This CDR3 region has 14 residues. CDR3 loop: CASSQEVQVQPQHF. The CDR3 DNA follows: TGTGCCAGCAGCCAAGAGGTCCAGGTTCAGCCCCAGCATTTT.

The chain has TRBV12-5 and TRBJ2-4; a possible D gene is TRBD1 (5 bases). TRBJ1-2 matches the DNA end more closely, so the J call is doubtful. This CDR3 spans 13 amino acids. Germline values: CDR1 LGHNT, CDR2 FRNRAP. The DNA for the CDR3 is TGTGCTAGTGGCTTAGGCGGGGGTCGGGGCTACACCTTC. Its protein is CASGLGGGRGYTF.

The genes are TRBV12-3 or TRBV12-4 and TRBJ2-1; a weak D match, TRBD2 (5 bases). The CDR3 has 14 amino acids. V was clipped by 6 bases and J by 7 bases, with 16 bases between them. The CDR3 DNA sequence: TGTGCCAGCAGCCTAAATACGGGGTCTAATGAGCAGTTCTTC. Amino acid sequence: CASSLNTGSNEQFF.

This clonotype was observed at least ten times. This clone may be a read error of a much larger clone one base away. CDR3 sequence (DNA): TGTGCCAGCGCCCTAGGCCAGGGCCCCACCGGGGAGCTGTATTTT. Its translation is CASALGQGPTGELYF. This sequence joins TRBV7-6 and TRBJ2-3; D may be TRBD1 or TRBD2 (5 bases each). Trimming removed 8 bases at V and 14 bases at J, with 29 bases between. The germline gives CDR1 SGHVS, CDR2 FNYEAQ. The length of the CDR3 is 15 residues. The full variable domain, with the rest looked up from reference TRBV7-6 and TRBJ2-3, is GAGVSQSPRYKVTKRGQDVALRCDPISGHVSLYWYRQALGQGPEFLTYFNYEAQQDKSGLPNDRFSAERPEGSISTLTIQRTEQRDSAMYRCASALGQGPTGELYFGPGTRLTVL.

This rearrangement joins TRBV20-1 to TRBJ2-3, with a weak D call TRBD1 (6 bases). The CDR3 is made up of 15 amino acids. With 0 bases removed from V and 5 bases from J, the gap between germline ends came to 15 bases. CDR1 DFQATT and CDR2 SNEGSKA come from the germline V gene (reference sequence). The DNA of the CDR3 is TGCAGTGCTAGAGATGGTCACAGAGGGGGAGATACGCAGTATTTT. Encoded protein: CSARDGHRGGDTQYF.

V is TRBV10-3 and J is TRBJ2-5; the match to TRBD2 covers 7 bases. The J call may be faulty, since TRBJ2-7 better matches the DNA end. The CDR3 length is 15 residues. Germline loops: CDR1 ENHRY, CDR2 SYGVKD. The CDR3 DNA reads TGTGCCACCAGCGGGCCAGCGGGGCCCTCCTACGAGCAGTACTTC. Protein: CATSGPAGPSYEQYF.

In its sample, this clonotype was seen many times. The chain links TRBV7-8 to TRBJ2-5; D is possibly TRBD2 (5 bases). Trimming stripped 5 bases from V and 13 bases from J, with 17 bases between. CDR1 is SGHVS and CDR2 is FQNEAQ in the germline V gene. The CDR3 extends over 12 amino acids. Here the CDR3 reads CASSPTIGELYF. Written as DNA, the CDR3 is TGTGCCAGCAGCCCTACGATCGGGGAGCTGTACTTC.

This clonotype occurred many times. The V and J genes are TRBV5-4 and TRBJ2-5; perhaps TRBD2 as D (6 bases). The CDR3 has 13 amino acids. V lost 5 bases, J lost 1 base, and 9 bases lay in between. CDR1 and CDR2 from the germline V gene are SGHNT and YYREEE (reference sequence). CDR3: CASSRDFQETQYF. The CDR3 DNA reads TGTGCCAGCAGTCGGGACTTCCAAGAGACCCAGTACTTC. Using reference TRBV5-4 and TRBJ2-5 for the parts outside the CDR3, the full variable domain is ETGVTQSPTHLIKTRGQQVTLRCSSQSGHNTVSWYQQALGQGPQFIFQYYREEENGRGNFPPRFSGLQFPNYSSELNVNALELDDSALYLCASSRDFQETQYFGPGTRLLVL.

This clonotype was recorded many times. The V gene is TRBV27, the J gene TRBJ2-2; 8 bases align to TRBD1. The CDR3 consists of 16 residues. V was clipped by 0 bases and J by 1 base; unmatched bases: 1. Germline V CDR1 and CDR2: MNHEY, SMNVEV (reference sequence). The CDR3 sequence is CASSLSGTGNTGELFF. CDR3 DNA: TGTGCCAGCAGTTTATCTGGGACAGGGAACACCGGGGAGCTGTTTTTT.

Concerning this clonotype itself: At one boundary the junction diverges from the germline segment, which might be a read error. The rearrangement uses TRBV11-2 and TRBJ2-6, with a tentative D call TRBD2 (5 bases). The CDR3 runs 11 residues. Germline V gene lookup returns CDR1 SGHAT and CDR2 FQNNGV. The chain's CDR3 is CASSQSGELYF. In nucleotides, the CDR3 is TGTGCCAGCAGTCAGTCCGGGGAGCTGTACTTC.

This clonotype was recorded at least ten times. V is TRBV5-1 and J is TRBJ2-1; TRBD2 is a possible D gene (6 bases). V lost 0 bases and J lost 8, with 15 bases in between. CDR3 length: 15 residues. Germline values: CDR1 SGHRS, CDR2 YFSETQ. CDR3 coding DNA: TGCGCCAGCAGCTTGGTTGCGGGAAGCTTCGATGAGCAGTTCTTC. Translated, it gives CASSLVAGSFDEQFF.

The J gene is TRBJ2-1, the V gene TRBV10-3, with D perhaps TRBD1 or TRBD2 (6 bases each). This CDR3 is built from 16 residues. The V gene lost 0 bases and the J gene lost 5 bases, with 14 bases spanning the gap. CDR1 is ENHRY and CDR2 is SYGVKD in the germline V gene. This chain's CDR3 is CAISESGGSSDNEQFF. CDR3 nucleotides: TGTGCCATCAGTGAGTCAGGGGGGAGTTCCGACAATGAGCAGTTCTTC.

Turning to this clonotype: An end of the junction does not agree with germline; a read error may underlie this. This rearrangement joins TRBV5-4 to TRBJ1-1; the D is unclear. CDR1 is SGHNT and CDR2 is YYREEE in the germline V gene (reference sequence). The CDR3 has 14 amino acids. The CDR3 sequence is CASSLGRHTPEAFF. Here the CDR3 DNA reads TGCGCCAGCAGCTTGGGGAGGCACACACCCGAAGCTTTCTTT.

A remark on this clonotype: This CDR3 is missing its conserved last phenylalanine or tryptophan, likely due to a read error. The limits of the CDR3 on the DNA are not certain, so only TCRdb's listed CDR3 is given. The V and J genes are TRBV7-3 and TRBJ2-5; TRBD1, as called in the table, went unchecked against the DNA. The CDR3 numbers 16 amino acids, ends counted. The germline V gene has CDR1 SGHTA and CDR2 FQGTGA. This chain's CDR3 is CASSLGQGLNEQYFGA.

The V gene is TRBV7-2, the J gene TRBJ1-1; 15 bases fit TRBD2. Matching the DNA end better, TRBJ2-3 makes the J call doubtful. Germline CDR1 is SGHTA and CDR2 is FQGNSA. The CDR3 loop spans 20 amino acids. CDR3 DNA sequence: TGTGCCAGCAGCTTAGCCTTTGGACTAGCGGGGGGGCCGAGCACAGATACGCAGTATTTT. It translates to CASSLAFGLAGGPSTDTQYF.